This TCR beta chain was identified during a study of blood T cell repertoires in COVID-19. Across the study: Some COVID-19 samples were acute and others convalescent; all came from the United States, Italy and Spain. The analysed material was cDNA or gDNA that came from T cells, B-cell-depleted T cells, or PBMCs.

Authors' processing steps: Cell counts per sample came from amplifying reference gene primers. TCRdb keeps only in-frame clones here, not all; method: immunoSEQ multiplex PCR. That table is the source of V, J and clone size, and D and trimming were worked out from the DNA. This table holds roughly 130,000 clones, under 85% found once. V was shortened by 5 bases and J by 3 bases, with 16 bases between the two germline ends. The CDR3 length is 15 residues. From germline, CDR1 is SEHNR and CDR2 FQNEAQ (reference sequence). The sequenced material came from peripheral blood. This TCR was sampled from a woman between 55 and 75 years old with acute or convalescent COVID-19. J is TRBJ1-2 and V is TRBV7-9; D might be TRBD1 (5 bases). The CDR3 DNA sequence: TGTGCCAGCAGCGTTTCAGGAGGGGTGGACTATGGCTACACCTTC. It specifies CASSVSGGVDYGYTF.